A single T cell receptor (beta chain) is shown here with its context. These data belong to a study of blood T cell repertoires in COVID-19. About the study: Sites across the United States, Italy and Spain contributed samples from acute and convalescent COVID-19. T cells, B-cell-depleted T cells, or PBMCs provided the cDNA or gDNA that served as material.

As originally analysed: By means of reference gene primer amplification, nucleated cell counts were estimated. Produced via immunoSEQ multiplex PCR; TCRdb's table is partial and in-frame only. V and J calls and clone size are given by that table; D and trimming were obtained from the DNA. The profile covers 72,000 or so clones, with more than 70% appearing a single time and about a third taken by the ten largest. The sequencing input was peripheral blood. This sequence was found in a woman at least 80 years old with active or convalescent COVID-19.

The CDR3 protein is CASSSHTGTGPQETQYF. The CDR3 nucleotides are TGTGCCAGCAGCTCCCATACGGGGACAGGCCCCCAAGAGACCCAGTACTTC. The chain employs TRBV7-2 and TRBJ2-5; 8 bases agree with TRBD1. Germline V CDR1 and CDR2: SGHTA, FQGNSA. Germline trimming cut 4 bases from V and 1 base from J; bases unmatched to any gene: 11. The CDR3 runs 17 residues.